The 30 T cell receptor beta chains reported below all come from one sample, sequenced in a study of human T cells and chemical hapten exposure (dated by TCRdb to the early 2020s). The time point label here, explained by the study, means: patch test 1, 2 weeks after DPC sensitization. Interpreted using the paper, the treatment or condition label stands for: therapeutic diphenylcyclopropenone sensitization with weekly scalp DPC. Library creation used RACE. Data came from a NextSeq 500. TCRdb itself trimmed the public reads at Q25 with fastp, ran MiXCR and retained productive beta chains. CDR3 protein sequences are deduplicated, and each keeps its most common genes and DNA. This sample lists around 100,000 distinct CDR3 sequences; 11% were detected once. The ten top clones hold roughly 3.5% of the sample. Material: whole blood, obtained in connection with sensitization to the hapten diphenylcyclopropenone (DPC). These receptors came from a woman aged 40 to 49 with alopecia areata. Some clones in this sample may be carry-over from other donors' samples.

DNA of the CDR3: TGTGCCAGCAGCTTGCCGGCTAAGGGGGGCACTGAAGCTTTCTTT. Encoded protein: CASSLPAKGGTEAFF. The V call is TRBV5-5, the J call TRBJ1-1; TRBD1 is a possible D gene (6 bases). V was clipped by 1 base and J by 4 bases, with 14 bases between them. The CDR3 extends over 15 amino acids. Germline V gene lookup returns CDR1 SGHKS and CDR2 YYEKEE (reference sequence).

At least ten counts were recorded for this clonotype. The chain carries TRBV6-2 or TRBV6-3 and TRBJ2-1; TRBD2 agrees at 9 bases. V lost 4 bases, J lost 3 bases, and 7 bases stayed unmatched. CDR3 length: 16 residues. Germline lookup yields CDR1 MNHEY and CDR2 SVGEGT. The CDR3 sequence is CASSSRELAGYNEQFF. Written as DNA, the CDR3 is TGTGCCAGCAGTTCCCGGGAACTAGCGGGCTACAATGAGCAGTTCTTC.

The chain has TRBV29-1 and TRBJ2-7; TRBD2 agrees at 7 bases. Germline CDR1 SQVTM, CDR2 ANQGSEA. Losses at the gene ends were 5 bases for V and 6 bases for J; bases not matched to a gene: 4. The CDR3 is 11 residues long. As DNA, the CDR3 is TGCAGCGTTTCTCTAGCGGCCGAGCAGTACTTC. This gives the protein CSVSLAAEQYF.

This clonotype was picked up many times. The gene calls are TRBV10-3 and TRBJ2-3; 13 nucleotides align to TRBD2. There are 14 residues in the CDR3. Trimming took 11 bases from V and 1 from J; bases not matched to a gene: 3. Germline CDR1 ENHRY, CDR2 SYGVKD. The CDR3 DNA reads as TGTGCCTTAGGGACTAGCGGGGGCACAGATACGCAGTATTTT. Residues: CALGTSGGTDTQYF.

The CDR3 loop is CASSQRGARWYF. In DNA, the CDR3 is TGTGCCAGCAGCCAGCGCGGAGCCCGATGGTATTTT. The chain uses TRBV3-1 and TRBJ2-3; D not resolved. Germline assignment: CDR1 LGHDT and CDR2 YNNKEL (reference sequence). Trimming left V 3 bases short and J 14 bases short, with 15 bases between. CDR3 size: 12 residues.

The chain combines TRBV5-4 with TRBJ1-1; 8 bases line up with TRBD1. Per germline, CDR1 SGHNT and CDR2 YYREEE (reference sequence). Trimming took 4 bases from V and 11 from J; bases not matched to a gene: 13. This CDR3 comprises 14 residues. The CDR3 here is CASSPGGWVGLAFF. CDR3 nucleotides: TGTGCCAGCAGCCCAGGGGGCTGGGTGGGTTTGGCTTTCTTT.

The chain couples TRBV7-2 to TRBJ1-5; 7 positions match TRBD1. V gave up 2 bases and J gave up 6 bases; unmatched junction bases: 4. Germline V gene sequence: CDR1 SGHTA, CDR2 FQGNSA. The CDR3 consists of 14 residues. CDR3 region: CASSLSQGGQPQHF. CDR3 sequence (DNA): TGTGCCAGCAGCTTAAGTCAGGGGGGTCAGCCCCAGCATTTT.

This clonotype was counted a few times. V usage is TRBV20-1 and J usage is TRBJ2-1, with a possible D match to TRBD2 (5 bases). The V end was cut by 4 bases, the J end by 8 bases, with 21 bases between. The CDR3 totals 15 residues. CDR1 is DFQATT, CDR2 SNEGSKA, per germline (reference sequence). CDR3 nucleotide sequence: TGCAGTGCTAACACGCCCGGCGGGCTCTCCCATGAGCAGTTCTTC. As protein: CSANTPGGLSHEQFF.

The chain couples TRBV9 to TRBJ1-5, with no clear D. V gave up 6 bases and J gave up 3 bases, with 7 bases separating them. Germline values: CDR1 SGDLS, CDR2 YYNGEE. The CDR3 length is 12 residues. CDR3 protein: CASTVFNQPQHF. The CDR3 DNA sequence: TGTGCCAGCACCGTGTTCAATCAGCCCCAGCATTTT. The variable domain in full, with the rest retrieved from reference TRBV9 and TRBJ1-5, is DSGVTQTPKHLITATGQRVTLRCSPRSGDLSVYWYQQSLDQGLQFLIQYYNGEERAKGNILERFSAQQFPDLHSELNLSSLELGDSALYFCASTVFNQPQHFGDGTRLSIL.

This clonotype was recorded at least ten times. The CDR3 loop is CASSPRLAGAYEQYF. The CDR3 DNA follows: TGTGCCAGCAGCCCGCGACTAGCGGGGGCCTACGAGCAGTACTTC. The V and J genes are TRBV4-2 and TRBJ2-7; 12 bases are a match to TRBD2. CDR1 and CDR2 (germline): LGHNA, YNFKEQ. The CDR3 sequence is 15 residues long. J lost 2 bases, V lost 4 bases, and 3 bases had no gene match.

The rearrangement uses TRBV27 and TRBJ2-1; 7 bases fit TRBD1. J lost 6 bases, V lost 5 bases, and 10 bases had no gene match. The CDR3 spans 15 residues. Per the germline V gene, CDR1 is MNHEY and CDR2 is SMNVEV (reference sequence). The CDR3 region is CASSPQTPGGNEQFF. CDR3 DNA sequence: TGTGCCAGCAGTCCACAGACCCCAGGGGGCAATGAGCAGTTCTTC.

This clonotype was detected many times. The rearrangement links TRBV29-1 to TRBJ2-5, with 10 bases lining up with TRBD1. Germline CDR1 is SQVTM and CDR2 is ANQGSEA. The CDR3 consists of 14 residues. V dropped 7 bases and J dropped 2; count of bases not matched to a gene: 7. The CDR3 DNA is TGCAGCGCTAGGGACAGGGGTGTACAAGAGACCCAGTACTTC. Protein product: CSARDRGVQETQYF.

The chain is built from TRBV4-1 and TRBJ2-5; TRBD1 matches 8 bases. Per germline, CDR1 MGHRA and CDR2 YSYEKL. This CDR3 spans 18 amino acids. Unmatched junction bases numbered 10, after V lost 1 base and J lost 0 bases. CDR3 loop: CASSQGARTGTYQETQYF. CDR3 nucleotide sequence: TGCGCCAGCAGCCAAGGGGCCAGGACAGGGACCTACCAAGAGACCCAGTACTTC.

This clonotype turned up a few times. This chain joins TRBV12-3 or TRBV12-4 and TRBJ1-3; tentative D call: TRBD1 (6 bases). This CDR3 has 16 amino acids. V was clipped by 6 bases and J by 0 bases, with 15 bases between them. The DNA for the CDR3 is TGTGCCAGCAGAGCCTTTGGGGGGCCCTCTGGAAACACCATATATTTT. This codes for CASRAFGGPSGNTIYF.

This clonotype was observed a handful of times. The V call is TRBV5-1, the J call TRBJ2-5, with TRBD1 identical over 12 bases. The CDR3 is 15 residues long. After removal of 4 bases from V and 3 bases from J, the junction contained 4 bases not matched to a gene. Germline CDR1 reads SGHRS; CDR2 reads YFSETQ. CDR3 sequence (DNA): TGCGCCAGCAGCCTCGGGACAGGGGGCGAAGAGACCCAGTACTTC. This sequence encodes CASSLGTGGEETQYF.

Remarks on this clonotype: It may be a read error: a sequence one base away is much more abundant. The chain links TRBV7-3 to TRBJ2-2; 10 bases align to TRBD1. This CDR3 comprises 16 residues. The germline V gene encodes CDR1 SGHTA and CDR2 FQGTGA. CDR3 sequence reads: CVSSLTRDRGSGELFF. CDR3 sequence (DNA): TGTGTCAGCAGCTTGACCCGGGACAGGGGCTCCGGGGAGCTGTTTTTT.

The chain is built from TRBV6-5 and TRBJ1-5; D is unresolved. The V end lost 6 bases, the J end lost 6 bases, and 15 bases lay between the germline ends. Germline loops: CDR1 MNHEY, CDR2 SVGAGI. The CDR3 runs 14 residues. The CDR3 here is CASRPDITTQPQHF. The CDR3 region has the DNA TGTGCCAGCAGACCCGACATTACGACTCAGCCCCAGCATTTT.

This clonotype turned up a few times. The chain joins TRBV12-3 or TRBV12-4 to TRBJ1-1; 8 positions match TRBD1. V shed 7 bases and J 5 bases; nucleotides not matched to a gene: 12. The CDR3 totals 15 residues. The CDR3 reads CASTKLTGAGTEAFF. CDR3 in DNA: TGTGCCAGCACCAAATTGACAGGGGCGGGGACTGAAGCTTTCTTT.

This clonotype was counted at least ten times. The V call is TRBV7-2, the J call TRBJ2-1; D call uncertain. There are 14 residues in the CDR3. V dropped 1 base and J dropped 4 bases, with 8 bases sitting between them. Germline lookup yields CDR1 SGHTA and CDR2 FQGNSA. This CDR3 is CASSLEVSYNEQFF. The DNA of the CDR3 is TGTGCCAGCAGCTTAGAAGTCTCGTACAATGAGCAGTTCTTC.

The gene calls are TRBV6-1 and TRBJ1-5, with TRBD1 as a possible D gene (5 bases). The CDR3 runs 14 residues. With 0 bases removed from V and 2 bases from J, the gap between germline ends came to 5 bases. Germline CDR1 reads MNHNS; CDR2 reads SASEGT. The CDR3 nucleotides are TGTGCCAGCAGTGAAGCGGGGGGCAATCAGCCCCAGCATTTT. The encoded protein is CASSEAGGNQPQHF.

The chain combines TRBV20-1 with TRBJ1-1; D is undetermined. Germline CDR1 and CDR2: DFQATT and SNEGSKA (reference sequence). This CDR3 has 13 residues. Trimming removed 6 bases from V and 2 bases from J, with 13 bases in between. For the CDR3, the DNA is TGCAGTGCGCCGGAGCCTCTAAACACTGAAGCTTTCTTT. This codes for CSAPEPLNTEAFF.

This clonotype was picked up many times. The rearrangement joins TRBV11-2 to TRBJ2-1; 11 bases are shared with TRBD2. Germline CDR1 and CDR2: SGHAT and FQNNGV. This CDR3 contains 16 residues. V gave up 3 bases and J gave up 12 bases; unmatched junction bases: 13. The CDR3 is CASSFAGTSGLVVQFF. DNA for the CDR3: TGTGCCAGCAGCTTCGCCGGGACTAGCGGCTTAGTCGTGCAGTTCTTC. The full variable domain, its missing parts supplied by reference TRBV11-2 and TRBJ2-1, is EAGVAQSPRYKIIEKRQSVAFWCNPISGHATLYWYQQILGQGPKLLIQFQNNGVVDDSQLPKDRFSAERLKGVDSTLKIQPAKLEDSAVYLCASSFAGTSGLVVQFFGPGTRLTVL.

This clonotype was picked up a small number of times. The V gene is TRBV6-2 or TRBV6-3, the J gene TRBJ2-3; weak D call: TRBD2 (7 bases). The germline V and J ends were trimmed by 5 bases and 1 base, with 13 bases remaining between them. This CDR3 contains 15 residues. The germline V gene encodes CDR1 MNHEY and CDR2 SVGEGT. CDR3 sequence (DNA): TGTGCCAGCAGTGGGGGGGGGCTCGGCACAGATACGCAGTATTTT. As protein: CASSGGGLGTDTQYF.

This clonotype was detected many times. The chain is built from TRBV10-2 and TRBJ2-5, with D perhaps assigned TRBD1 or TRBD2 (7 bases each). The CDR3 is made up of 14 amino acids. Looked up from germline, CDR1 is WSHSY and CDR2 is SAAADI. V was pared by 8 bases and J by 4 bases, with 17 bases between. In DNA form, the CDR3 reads TGCGCCAGCGGGGGAGGGGGCCTCCTAGAGACCCAGTACTTC. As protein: CASGGGGLLETQYF.

The CDR3 DNA reads as TGCAGCGTTGGGGGTCGACAAACCCCGAACTATGGCTACACCTTC. Its protein is CSVGGRQTPNYGYTF. V gene TRBV29-1 combines with J gene TRBJ1-2, with D unresolved. Germline values: CDR1 SQVTM, CDR2 ANQGSEA. The CDR3 consists of 15 residues. The V end was cut by 4 bases, the J end by 2 bases, with 17 bases between. Filled out from reference TRBV29-1 and TRBJ1-2, the complete variable domain reads SAVISQKPSRDICQRGTSLTIQCQVDSQVTMMFWYRQQPGQSLTLIATANQGSEATYESGFVIDKFPISRPNLTFSTLTVSNMSPEDSSIYLCSVGGRQTPNYGYTFGSGTRLTVV.

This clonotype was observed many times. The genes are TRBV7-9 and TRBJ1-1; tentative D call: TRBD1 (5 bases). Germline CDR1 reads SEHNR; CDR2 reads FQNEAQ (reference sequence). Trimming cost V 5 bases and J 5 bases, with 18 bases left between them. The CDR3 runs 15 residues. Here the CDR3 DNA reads TGTGCCAGCAGCCCGGGCGCCCGGGAGGGGACTGAAGCTTTCTTT. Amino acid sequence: CASSPGAREGTEAFF. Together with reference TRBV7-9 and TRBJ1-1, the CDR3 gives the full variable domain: DTGVSQNPRHKITKRGQNVTFRCDPISEHNRLYWYRQTLGQGPEFLTYFQNEAQLEKSRLLSDRFSAERPKGSFSTLEIQRTEQGDSAMYLCASSPGAREGTEAFFGQGTRLTVV.

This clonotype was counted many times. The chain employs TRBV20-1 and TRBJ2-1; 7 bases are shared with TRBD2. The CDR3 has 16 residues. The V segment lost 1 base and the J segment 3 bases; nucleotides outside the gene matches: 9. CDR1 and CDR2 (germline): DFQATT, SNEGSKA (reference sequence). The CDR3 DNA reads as TGCAGTGCTAGAGCGGCTAGCGGAGGGTTCTACAATGAGCAGTTCTTC. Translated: CSARAASGGFYNEQFF.

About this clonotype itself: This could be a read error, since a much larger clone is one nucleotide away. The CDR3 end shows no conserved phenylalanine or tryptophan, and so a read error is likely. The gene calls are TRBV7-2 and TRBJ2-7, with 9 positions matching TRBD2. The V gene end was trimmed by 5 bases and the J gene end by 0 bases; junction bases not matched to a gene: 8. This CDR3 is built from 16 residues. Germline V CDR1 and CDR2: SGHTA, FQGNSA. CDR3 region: CASSQGLAINSYEQYL. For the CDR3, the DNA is TGTGCCAGCAGCCAAGGACTAGCGATTAACTCCTACGAGCAGTACTTA.

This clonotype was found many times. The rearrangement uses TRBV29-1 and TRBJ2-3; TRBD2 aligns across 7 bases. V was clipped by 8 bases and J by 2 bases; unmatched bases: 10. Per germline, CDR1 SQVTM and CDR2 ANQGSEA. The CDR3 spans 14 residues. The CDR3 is CSLGAGRHTDTQYF. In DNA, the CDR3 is TGCAGCCTCGGAGCGGGGAGACACACAGATACGCAGTATTTT.

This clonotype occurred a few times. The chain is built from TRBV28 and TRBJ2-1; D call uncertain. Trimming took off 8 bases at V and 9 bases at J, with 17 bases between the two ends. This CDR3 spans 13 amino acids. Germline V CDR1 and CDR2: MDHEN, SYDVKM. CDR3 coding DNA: TGTGCCAGCGTTCGTTGGATGAGTGGTGAGCAGTTCTTC. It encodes CASVRWMSGEQFF.